The 23 T cell receptor beta chains presented below share a single source sample, sequenced in a study of blood T cell repertoires in COVID-19. The data were produced by immunoSEQ multiplex PCR, yet TCRdb's version contains in-frame clones alone and is incomplete. The sample yields 45,000 or so clones, about nine tenths seen once. Material: peripheral blood. All receptors derive from a human donor in a cohort sampled during active COVID-19.

The genes are TRBV18 and TRBJ1-5; possibly TRBD1 for D (6 bases). The CDR3 is 17 amino acids. Trimming removed 2 bases from V and 5 bases from J, with 19 bases in between. Germline CDR1 KGHSH, CDR2 LQKENI. CDR3 loop: CASSPRQGIGFYQPQHF. The DNA of the CDR3 is TGTGCCAGCTCACCAAGGCAGGGGATTGGATTTTATCAGCCCCAGCATTTT.

This clone was counted a single time. This chain uses TRBV25-1 with TRBJ2-5, with TRBD2 matching over 11 bases. CDR1 MGHDK and CDR2 SYGVNS come from the germline V gene. Trimming cost V 2 bases and J 3 bases; bases outside gene matches: 5. This CDR3 has 16 amino acids. The DNA for the CDR3 is TGTGCCAGCAGTGAACTAGCGGGGGGCCGGAAAGAGACCCAGTACTTC. Translating gives CASSELAGGRKETQYF.

The V call is TRBV7-9, the J call TRBJ2-1, with 8 bases that match TRBD1. With V trimmed by 3 bases and J by 8 bases, 9 bases remained unmatched. Germline V gene data show CDR1 as SEHNR and CDR2 as FQNEAQ (reference sequence). This CDR3 spans 15 amino acids. The CDR3 loop is CASSFQQGVQDEQFF. Written as DNA, the CDR3 is TGTGCCAGCAGCTTTCAACAGGGGGTCCAGGATGAGCAGTTCTTC.

This clone was detected only a few times. This sequence joins TRBV7-8 and TRBJ2-7; D perhaps matches TRBD2 (7 bases). The V end was cut by 1 base, the J end by 2 bases, with 15 bases between. The CDR3 is 16 amino acids. In germline, CDR1 is SGHVS, CDR2 FQNEAQ. CDR3 amino acids: CASSLVGGATTYEQYF. DNA of the CDR3: TGTGCCAGCAGCTTAGTGGGGGGGGCCACTACCTACGAGCAGTACTTC.

The V and J genes are TRBV7-2 and TRBJ2-1; possible D gene TRBD2, 5 bases. The V end lost 5 bases, the J end lost 2 bases, and 13 bases lay between the germline ends. The CDR3 consists of 15 residues. The germline CDR1 and CDR2 sequences are SGHTA and FQGNSA. The CDR3 reads CASSVPPGTYNEQFF. In DNA, the CDR3 is TGTGCCAGCAGCGTCCCTCCCGGGACCTACAATGAGCAGTTCTTC.

The chain links TRBV28 to TRBJ1-2; D remains unclear. The CDR3 runs to 14 residues. Trimming took off 2 bases at V and 4 bases at J, with 11 bases between the two ends. Germline CDR1 reads MDHEN; CDR2 reads SYDVKM. DNA for the CDR3: TGTGCCAGCAGTTTAGGCTTACAGAGCTATGGCTACACCTTC. Amino acids: CASSLGLQSYGYTF.

The J gene is TRBJ2-5, the V gene TRBV19, with TRBD1 identical over 8 bases. V shed 2 bases and J 5 bases; nucleotides not matched to a gene: 1. Per the germline V gene, CDR1 is LNHDA and CDR2 is SQIVND (reference sequence). The CDR3 consists of 13 residues. The CDR3 sequence: CASSITGGETQYF. The CDR3 nucleotides are TGTGCCAGTAGTATAACAGGGGGGGAGACCCAGTACTTC. The variable domain in full, completed from reference TRBV19 and TRBJ2-5, reads DGGITQSPKYLFRKEGQNVTLSCEQNLNHDAMYWYRQDPGQGLRLIYYSQIVNDFQKGDIAEGYSVSREKKESFPLTVTSAQKNPTAFYLCASSITGGETQYFGPGTRLLVL.

The chain has TRBV9 and TRBJ1-1; the match to TRBD1 covers 9 bases. CDR3 length: 16 residues. The germline gives CDR1 SGDLS, CDR2 YYNGEE. V was pared by 0 bases and J by 1 base, with 4 bases of the junction left unmatched. CDR3 nucleotides: TGTGCCAGCAGCGTAGGACAGGGGGTCCCGAACACTGAAGCTTTCTTT. Protein sequence: CASSVGQGVPNTEAFF.

The chain carries TRBV9 and TRBJ1-5; TRBD1 matches at 7 bases. This CDR3 is built from 14 residues. Germline assignment: CDR1 SGDLS and CDR2 YYNGEE. Trimming at V came to 5 bases and at J to 3 bases, leaving 5 bases not matched to a gene. The CDR3 here is CASSRQGLNQPQHF. CDR3 sequence (DNA): TGTGCCAGCAGTCGACAGGGTCTCAATCAGCCCCAGCATTTT.

V and J are TRBV27 and TRBJ2-1; tentative D call: TRBD1 (5 bases). Looked up from germline, CDR1 is MNHEY and CDR2 is SMNVEV (reference sequence). V dropped 2 bases and J dropped 5 bases, with 10 bases sitting between them. The CDR3 sequence is 14 residues long. CDR3 amino acids: CASSLRSGNNEQFF. The CDR3 DNA reads as TGTGCCAGCAGTTTAAGGTCAGGGAACAATGAGCAGTTCTTC.

The rearrangement joins TRBV4-3 to TRBJ2-7, with 10 nucleotides matching TRBD1. Germline values: CDR1 LGHNA, CDR2 YSLEER. This CDR3 region has 15 residues. V was clipped by 3 bases and J by 5 bases; unmatched bases: 7. DNA for the CDR3: TGCGCCAGCAGCCACGCTGCCGGGACAGGGGACGAGCAGTACTTC. It specifies CASSHAAGTGDEQYF.

The chain's CDR3 is CASSEQGGYGYTF. CDR3 DNA: TGTGCCAGCAGTGAACAGGGTGGCTATGGCTACACCTTC. This chain uses TRBV6-1 with TRBJ1-2, with D possibly TRBD1 on 5 matching bases. The CDR3 runs to 13 residues. Germline lookup yields CDR1 MNHNS and CDR2 SASEGT. Trimming took 2 bases from V and 4 from J, leaving 8 bases between them.

The J gene is TRBJ2-5, the V gene TRBV27; TRBD2 aligns across 9 bases. This CDR3 has 14 amino acids. V lost 3 bases and J lost 4; bases outside the gene matches: 3. From germline, CDR1 is MNHEY and CDR2 SMNVEV (reference sequence). Written as DNA, the CDR3 is TGTGCCAGCAGTTTCTCGACTAGCGGAGAGACCCAGTACTTC. This encodes CASSFSTSGETQYF.

The rearrangement links TRBV6-6 to TRBJ2-3; TRBD2 matches at 8 bases. The CDR3 extends over 15 amino acids. The ends lost 6 bases at V and 3 bases at J; junction bases unmatched: 8. Germline CDR1 and CDR2: MNHNY and SVGAGI (reference sequence). The CDR3 here is CASSLRRGETDTQYF. The CDR3, as DNA: TGTGCCAGCAGCCTGCGGCGGGGGGAGACAGATACGCAGTATTTT.

The V call is TRBV5-4, the J call TRBJ2-3; 15 nucleotides match TRBD2. The V and J ends lost 4 bases and 0 bases, in that order; junction bases with no gene match: 6. This CDR3 region has 18 residues. Germline V gene lookup returns CDR1 SGHNT and CDR2 YYREEE (reference sequence). The CDR3 spells CASSPGTSGGISTDTQYF. CDR3 nucleotide sequence: TGTGCCAGCAGCCCGGGGACTAGCGGGGGGATTAGCACAGATACGCAGTATTTT.

V usage is TRBV5-5 and J usage is TRBJ1-1; D possibly corresponds to TRBD1 (5 bases). The V and J ends lost 1 base and 3 bases respectively, with 13 bases between them. Germline lookup yields CDR1 SGHKS and CDR2 YYEKEE (reference sequence). There are 15 residues in the CDR3. CDR3 amino acids: CASSLRGGEDTEAFF. The DNA of the CDR3 is TGTGCCAGCAGCTTGCGCGGGGGAGAGGACACTGAAGCTTTCTTT.

In this sample, this clone turned up once. The chain joins TRBV5-6 to TRBJ1-6, with 9 bases matching TRBD1. CDR1 is SGHDT and CDR2 is YYEEEE in the germline V gene. V dropped 4 bases and J dropped 7; count of bases not matched to a gene: 3. The CDR3 totals 14 residues. The CDR3: CASSLQGANSPLHF. CDR3 coding DNA: TGTGCCAGCAGCCTACAGGGGGCCAATTCACCCCTCCACTTT. The full variable domain, its missing parts supplied by reference TRBV5-6 and TRBJ1-6, is DAGVTQSPTHLIKTRGQQVTLRCSPKSGHDTVSWYQQALGQGPQFIFQYYEEEERQRGNFPDRFSGHQFPNYSSELNVNALLLGDSALYLCASSLQGANSPLHFGNGTRLTVT.

The J gene is TRBJ2-1, the V gene TRBV7-2, with D maybe TRBD1 (5 bases). Germline values: CDR1 SGHTA, CDR2 FQGNSA. V lost 6 bases to trimming and J lost 6 bases, with 21 bases between them. The CDR3 has 16 amino acids. The CDR3 DNA sequence: TGTGCCAGCAGTATCCCCCCCCAAGGGGTAGGCAATGAGCAGTTCTTC. Translated, it gives CASSIPPQGVGNEQFF.

The CDR3 sequence: CASSYSSRQPQHF. The CDR3 nucleotides are TGTGCCAGCAGTTACTCTTCCCGTCAGCCCCAGCATTTT. J is TRBJ1-5 and V is TRBV6-5; D not resolved. In germline, CDR1 is MNHEY, CDR2 SVGAGI. The CDR3 is made up of 13 amino acids. Trimming pared 0 bases from V and 6 bases from J, leaving 6 bases between.

The chain uses TRBV20-1 and TRBJ1-6; possible D gene TRBD1, 6 bases. Trimming cost V 3 bases and J 9 bases, with 21 bases left between them. Germline CDR1 is DFQATT and CDR2 is SNEGSKA (reference sequence). CDR3 length: 16 amino acids. This CDR3 reads CSASSSPTGLGSPLHF. The DNA for the CDR3 is TGCAGTGCTAGTTCCTCTCCTACAGGGTTGGGTTCACCCCTCCACTTT.

This clone was observed a single time. This chain uses TRBV19 with TRBJ2-1; TRBD2 agrees at 12 bases. The germline V gene encodes CDR1 LNHDA and CDR2 SQIVND (reference sequence). Unmatched junction bases numbered 9, after V lost 9 bases and J lost 6 bases. This CDR3 is 15 amino acids long. The CDR3 DNA is TGTGCCAGCACCGCTAGCGGGGGGGTAAGCAATGAGCAGTTCTTC. Its translation is CASTASGGVSNEQFF.

This clone was detected once. The genes are TRBV7-8 and TRBJ1-1, with 9 bases identical to TRBD1. V lost 4 bases and J lost 6; bases outside the gene matches: 12. The CDR3 is 16 amino acids. Germline V gene data show CDR1 as SGHVS and CDR2 as FQNEAQ. CDR3 in amino acids: CASSSTPGQGSAEAFF. The CDR3 region has the DNA TGTGCCAGCAGCTCAACTCCGGGACAGGGATCTGCTGAAGCTTTCTTT.

This chain joins TRBV7-9 and TRBJ1-4, with a possible D match to TRBD1 (6 bases). There are 15 residues in the CDR3. Germline V gene sequence: CDR1 SEHNR, CDR2 FQNEAQ (reference sequence). V gave up 5 bases and J gave up 6 bases, with 16 bases separating them. CDR3 nucleotide sequence: TGTGCCAGCAGCCCTGAGGGGGGGCGCTATGAAAAACTGTTTTTT. Translating gives CASSPEGGRYEKLFF.